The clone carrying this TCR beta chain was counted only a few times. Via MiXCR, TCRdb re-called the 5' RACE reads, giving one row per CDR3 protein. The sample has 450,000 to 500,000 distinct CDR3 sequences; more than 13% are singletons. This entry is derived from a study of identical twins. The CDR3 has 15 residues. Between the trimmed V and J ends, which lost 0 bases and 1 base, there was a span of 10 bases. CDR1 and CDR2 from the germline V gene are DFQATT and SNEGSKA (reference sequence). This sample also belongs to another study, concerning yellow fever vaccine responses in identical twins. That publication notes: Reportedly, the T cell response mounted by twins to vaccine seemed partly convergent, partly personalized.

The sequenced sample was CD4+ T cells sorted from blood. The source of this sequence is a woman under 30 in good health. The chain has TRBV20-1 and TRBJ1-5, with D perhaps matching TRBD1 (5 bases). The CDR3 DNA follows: TGCAGTGCTAGAGATTCCCGGGGGAGCAATCAGCCCCAGCATTTT. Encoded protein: CSARDSRGSNQPQHF.